A selection of T cell receptor beta chains follows, all from one sample in a study of blood T cell repertoires in COVID-19. Method: immunoSEQ multiplex PCR; TCRdb's copy keeps in-frame clones and lacks some. Among 130,000 to 150,000 clones listed, about 80% were seen once. Source material: peripheral blood. Receptors were obtained from a man between 65 and 85 years old who had recovered from COVID-19. Both conserved end residues are part of each CDR3. The order of the fields is J gene, clone size, D gene, V gene, CDR3 DNA, CDR3 protein. D genes are given only for firm matches. Part of the rows lack a size; the others show once, few, many or a class for expanded clones.

TRBJ2-3 | - | - | TRBV7-9 | TGTGCCAGCAATTCGCCGGGTGATACGCAGTATTTT | CASNSPGDTQYF
TRBJ1-5 | - | - | TRBV6-2/TRBV6-3 | TGTGCCAGCAGTGGGGACACTTATCAGCCCCAGCATTTT | CASSGDTYQPQHF
TRBJ2-7 | many | TRBD2 | TRBV4-2 | TGTGCCAGCAGCCAAGATCAAGCGGGAGTTAAGTACGAGCAGTACTTC | CASSQDQAGVKYEQYF
TRBJ2-3 | - | TRBD2 | TRBV3-1/TRBV3-2 | TGTGCCAGCAGCCTCGCAGCGGGAGGTCCCACAGATACGCAGTATTTT | CASSLAAGGPTDTQYF
TRBJ2-1 | - | TRBD1 | TRBV7-2 | TGTGCCAGCAGCTTTCCGGGACAGGGAGACAATGAGCAGTTCTTC | CASSFPGQGDNEQFF
TRBJ1-2 | once | TRBD1 | TRBV5-1 | TGCGCCAGCAGCCACGCGAACGAAGGACAGGGTAACTATGGCTACACCTTC | CASSHANEGQGNYGYTF
TRBJ2-3 | - | TRBD1 | TRBV29-1 | TGCAGCGTGGCCGGGACAGGGCACACAGATACGCAGTATTTT | CSVAGTGHTDTQYF
TRBJ1-6 | - | - | TRBV5-1 | TGCGCCAGCAGCTTGGACCTCCAGGGGAGCTCCTATAATTCACCCCTCCACTTT | CASSLDLQGSSYNSPLHF
TRBJ2-2 | many | TRBD1 | TRBV18 | TGTGCCAGCTCACCAGGGACAGCGAACACCGGGGAGCTGTTTTTT | CASSPGTANTGELFF
TRBJ2-7 | - | TRBD2 | TRBV28 | TGTGCCAGCAGTTTATCCACTAGCGGGAGGTCTGGGGAGCAGTACTTC | CASSLSTSGRSGEQYF
TRBJ2-5 | - | - | TRBV3-1/TRBV3-2 | TGTGCCAGCAGCCAAGATCCGGGCAGGGTAGGGACCCAGTACTTC | CASSQDPGRVGTQYF
TRBJ1-2 | - | - | TRBV21-1 | TGTGCCAGCAGCAAAGGCGAACAGGGGGCAGGGAGTAGGGGCTACACCTTC | CASSKGEQGAGSRGYTF
TRBJ1-4 | few | TRBD1 | TRBV19 | TGTGCCAGTAGTAGACAGGGGGCTGAAAAACTGTTTTTT | CASSRQGAEKLFF
TRBJ2-2 | - | - | TRBV11-2 | TGTGCCAGCAGCTTAGACCTCGCGAACACCGGGGAGCTGTTTTTT | CASSLDLANTGELFF
TRBJ1-6 | - | - | TRBV27 | TGTGCCAGCAGGGGCTGGAATTCACCCCTCCACTTT | CASRGWNSPLHF
TRBJ2-5 | - | TRBD1 | TRBV29-1 | TGCAGCGTTACCCATTCTGAGGACAGGTTCATGGAGACCCAGTACTTC | CSVTHSEDRFMETQYF
TRBJ2-7 | - | - | TRBV7-9 | TGTGCCAGCAGCTTGTTTAGGGGGAGTGAGGCCTACGAGCAGTACTTC | CASSLFRGSEAYEQYF
TRBJ2-7 | - | TRBD2 | TRBV6-5 | TGTGCCAGCCGCGGGCTAGCGGGAGGTTACGAGCAGTACTTC | CASRGLAGGYEQYF
TRBJ2-7 | - | TRBD2 | TRBV5-1 | TGCGCCAGCAGCCCCTGGACTAGCGGGGGGTACGAGCAGTACTTC | CASSPWTSGGYEQYF
TRBJ2-1 | - | - | TRBV5-1 | TGCGCCAGCAGCCACGCAGAAGGGACTTTAGGGGAGCAGTTCTTC | CASSHAEGTLGEQFF
TRBJ2-5 | - | - | TRBV2 | TGTGCCAGCAGTGAAGTGGGGGGACCCCTTTTAGACTTC | CASSEVGGPLLDF
TRBJ1-2 | - | TRBD1 | TRBV4-2 | TGTGCCAGCAGCCAGGCCGGGACAGGACGATCTAACTATGGCTACACCTTC | CASSQAGTGRSNYGYTF
TRBJ2-5 | - | - | TRBV29-1 | TGCAGCGTTGTGCGGGGTGGCCAAGAGACCCAGTACTTC | CSVVRGGQETQYF
TRBJ2-1 | - | - | TRBV27 | TGTGCCAGCAGTTGGTCCGGGAGCAATGAGCAGTTCTTC | CASSWSGSNEQFF
TRBJ2-3 | - | - | TRBV7-8 | TGTGCCAGCAGCTCCTTCGGGGGGCCGGGGGGAGATACGCAGTATTTT | CASSSFGGPGGDTQYF
TRBJ1-2 | - | - | TRBV29-1 | TGCAGCGTTGACGGGACACCTCCTAACTATGGCTACACCTTC | CSVDGTPPNYGYTF
TRBJ2-3 | - | - | TRBV5-6 | TGTGCCAGCAGCTTGGTGGGAGAGACCACAGATACGCAGTATTTT | CASSLVGETTDTQYF
TRBJ1-2 | - | TRBD1 | TRBV4-1 | TGCGCCAGCAGCCAAGCCAGCAGGGGGCCTGCTGGCTACACCTTC | CASSQASRGPAGYTF
TRBJ2-7 | - | - | TRBV20-1 | TGCAGTGCTGCACTAGAATACGAGCAGTACTTC | CSAALEYEQYF
TRBJ2-5 | once | TRBD2 | TRBV11-2 | TGTGCCAGCAGCTTAGCCCGACTAGCGGGAGCAGAGACCCAGTACTTC | CASSLARLAGAETQYF
TRBJ2-7 | - | TRBD2 | TRBV7-2 | TGTGCCAGCAGCTTAGGAGTGGGGCTAGCGGGGAGCTACGAGCAGTACTTC | CASSLGVGLAGSYEQYF
TRBJ1-5 | - | TRBD1 | TRBV30 | TGTGCCTGGAGCCCCCGGACAGGGGGCCGGAGCAATCAGCCCCAGCATTTT | CAWSPRTGGRSNQPQHF